These 18 T cell receptor beta chains were sequenced from one sample in a study of T cell responses to AZD1222 COVID-19 vaccine. The assay was immunoSEQ multiplex PCR, and TCRdb's table has in-frame clones only and misses some. The sample yields roughly 130,000 clones, about 92% seen once. The sequencing used peripheral blood, collected on day 0 of AZD1222 vaccination. Source of these receptors: an adult in good health.

The V and J genes are TRBV10-3 and TRBJ2-1, with D unresolved. The CDR3 totals 12 residues. V lost 2 bases and J 15 bases, leaving 14 bases between the germline ends. Germline CDR1 ENHRY, CDR2 SYGVKD. The CDR3 reads CAISEPGLGSFF. The CDR3 DNA sequence: TGTGCCATCAGTGAGCCCGGCCTTGGATCGTTCTTC.

This rearrangement joins TRBV28 to TRBJ2-7; TRBD2 matches 9 bases. The V gene's germline CDR1 is MDHEN and CDR2 SYDVKM. V lost 6 bases, J lost 2 bases, and 8 bases stayed unmatched. The CDR3 is 15 residues long. The CDR3 loop is CASSGTSGSAYEQYF. DNA of the CDR3: TGTGCCAGCAGCGGCACTAGCGGGTCTGCCTACGAGCAGTACTTC.

The rearrangement links TRBV3-1 (or the pseudogene TRBV3-2) to TRBJ1-5; D may be TRBD1 (5 bases). Trimming shortened V by 6 bases and J by 1 base, and 10 bases separated the two germline ends. Germline V gene sequence: CDR1 LGHDT, CDR2 YNNKEL (reference sequence). The CDR3 runs 14 residues. The CDR3, as DNA: TGTGCCAGCAGGGGGGGTGGGAGCAATCAGCCCCAGCATTTT. Residues: CASRGGGSNQPQHF.

This clone has only a few counts. This chain links TRBV7-6 with TRBJ1-5, with a tentative D call TRBD1 (6 bases). V was cut by 1 base and J by 7 bases, with 17 bases left in between. The V gene's germline CDR1 is SGHVS and CDR2 FNYEAQ. This CDR3 spans 16 amino acids. DNA for the CDR3: TGTGCCAGCAGCTTAGATGAGTCCGGAGGGGGACAGCCCCAGCATTTT. Translating gives CASSLDESGGGQPQHF.

The chain joins TRBV5-1 to TRBJ1-4; no reliable D call. The CDR3 runs 14 residues. V was cut by 0 bases and J by 3 bases, with 6 bases left in between. Per germline, CDR1 SGHRS and CDR2 YFSETQ. In DNA form, the CDR3 reads TGCGCCAGCAGCTTGGCAGGATCTAATGAAAAACTGTTTTTT. Amino acids: CASSLAGSNEKLFF.

The rearrangement uses TRBV3-1 (or the pseudogene TRBV3-2) and TRBJ1-3; a possible D gene is TRBD1 (6 bases). Germline-derived CDR1 and CDR2 are LGHDT and YNNKEL (reference sequence). CDR3 length equals 15 residues. V was trimmed by 1 base and J by 3 bases, leaving 10 bases between them. In nucleotides, the CDR3 is TGTGCCAGCAGCCAAGCAGGGGCCGGTGGAAACACCATATATTTT. It is translated as CASSQAGAGGNTIYF.

The genes are TRBV19 and TRBJ1-5; no reliable D call. V gave up 7 bases and J gave up 7 bases, with 14 bases separating them. CDR3 length: 13 residues. Germline V gives CDR1 LNHDA, CDR2 SQIVND (reference sequence). CDR3 sequence reads: CASIMTLGQPQHF. The CDR3 DNA reads as TGTGCCAGTATTATGACCTTAGGGCAGCCCCAGCATTTT.

The rearrangement uses TRBV2 and TRBJ2-3, with D perhaps TRBD2 (5 bases). V lost 5 bases and J 6 bases, leaving 9 bases between the germline ends. The CDR3 is 12 amino acids. Germline-derived CDR1 and CDR2 are SNHLY and FYNNEI. The DNA of the CDR3 is TGTGCCAGCAGTACTAGTCCCGATACGCAGTATTTT. Protein product: CASSTSPDTQYF.

The table lists this clone with a few counts. The chain uses TRBV4-3 and TRBJ2-7; D call uncertain. V dropped 2 bases and J dropped 6 bases, with 11 bases sitting between them. The V gene's germline CDR1 is LGHNA and CDR2 YSLEER. The length of the CDR3 is 13 residues. For the CDR3, the DNA is TGCGCCAGCAGCCAATTTAGTGGTTCCGAGCAGTACTTC. This gives the protein CASSQFSGSEQYF.

The chain couples TRBV19 to TRBJ2-5; D gene unclear. The germline CDR1 and CDR2 sequences are LNHDA and SQIVND (reference sequence). The V end was cut by 2 bases, the J end by 5 bases, with 9 bases between. This CDR3 has 13 residues. In DNA form, the CDR3 reads TGTGCCAGTAGTATATTCCTAGGTGAGACCCAGTACTTC. Encoded protein: CASSIFLGETQYF.

The V gene is TRBV10-3, the J gene TRBJ2-5; D is ambiguous. The V gene lost 2 bases and the J gene lost 3 bases, with 10 bases spanning the gap. This CDR3 region has 14 residues. CDR1 is ENHRY, CDR2 SYGVKD, per germline. The CDR3 DNA is TGTGCCATCAGTGAGGGGCGTTCAGAAGAGACCCAGTACTTC. This gives the protein CAISEGRSEETQYF.

This clone has a single count. V and J are TRBV7-9 and TRBJ2-3; the D is unclear. This CDR3 spans 12 amino acids. Trimming cost V 5 bases and J 8 bases, with 11 bases left between them. Germline CDR1 reads SEHNR; CDR2 reads FQNEAQ (reference sequence). The DNA for the CDR3 is TGTGCCAGCAGCCCCGAGTTAGGTACGCAGTATTTT. Amino acids: CASSPELGTQYF.

The chain recombines TRBV19 with TRBJ2-3, with D unresolved. Germline V CDR1 and CDR2: LNHDA, SQIVND (reference sequence). This CDR3 has 14 residues. Trimming left V 3 bases short and J 8 bases short, with 15 bases between. CDR3 region: CASSIDSAPGTQYF. DNA of the CDR3: TGTGCCAGTAGTATTGACTCAGCGCCAGGTACGCAGTATTTT.

The rearrangement uses TRBV2 and TRBJ1-5; 7 bases are a match to TRBD1. V gave up 7 bases and J gave up 4 bases; unmatched junction bases: 10. Germline V lookup: CDR1 SNHLY, CDR2 FYNNEI. The CDR3 loop spans 15 amino acids. In DNA form, the CDR3 reads TGTGCCAGCACGGTGGGGAGGGGGCAAAATCAGCCCCAGCATTTT. Residues: CASTVGRGQNQPQHF.

The gene calls are TRBV5-4 and TRBJ2-7; D gene unclear. V was clipped by 2 bases and J by 0 bases, with 6 bases between them. CDR1 is SGHNT and CDR2 is YYREEE in the germline V gene (reference sequence). The CDR3 spans 13 residues. The CDR3 spells CASSFDPSYEQYF. The CDR3 DNA reads TGTGCCAGCAGCTTCGACCCCTCCTACGAGCAGTACTTC.

This clone was seen once. The rearrangement links TRBV2 to TRBJ1-2; TRBD1 aligns across 7 bases. V lost 7 bases and J lost 4; bases outside the gene matches: 6. The germline V gene has CDR1 SNHLY and CDR2 FYNNEI. The CDR3 covers 13 residues. CDR3 amino acids: CASMGQSGYGYTF. The CDR3 bases are TGTGCCAGCATGGGACAGAGCGGCTATGGCTACACCTTC.

The rearrangement links TRBV30 to TRBJ2-7; 10 bases line up with TRBD1. Germline V gene lookup returns CDR1 GTSNPN and CDR2 SVGIG (reference sequence). J lost 4 bases, V lost 3 bases, and 6 bases had no gene match. The CDR3 has 14 residues. The CDR3 DNA reads as TGTGCCTGGAGCCGGGACAGGGGTTCATACGAGCAGTACTTC. Protein sequence: CAWSRDRGSYEQYF. The whole variable domain, remainder taken from reference TRBV30 and TRBJ2-7, is SQTIHQWPATLVQPVGSPLSLECTVEGTSNPNLYWYRQAAGRGLQLLFYSVGIGQISSEVPQNLSASRPQDRQFILSSKKLLLSDSGFYLCAWSRDRGSYEQYFGPGTRLTVT.

The chain employs TRBV5-1 and TRBJ1-1; D unresolved. This CDR3 spans 16 amino acids. The V end was cut by 3 bases, the J end by 4 bases, with 19 bases between. Germline assignment: CDR1 SGHRS and CDR2 YFSETQ. The CDR3 here is CASSSRQSGSTTEAFF. The CDR3 nucleotides read TGCGCCAGCAGCTCAAGACAAAGCGGAAGCACCACTGAAGCTTTCTTT.